The 22 T cell receptor beta chains in this list originate from one sample, sequenced in a study of patients and donors after allogeneic stem cell transplantation (dated by TCRdb to 2020 to 2022). Libraries were constructed by RT-PCR. The listed sequencing device is NextSeq 550. TCRdb cleaned the public reads at Q25 with fastp, built clones with MiXCR and kept in-frame beta chains. Every distinct CDR3 protein forms one entry, paired with its most common genes and DNA. This sample holds about a million distinct CDR3 sequences; approximately 18% were observed only once. Around 5.5% of the sample comes from the top ten. Sequencing input: blood, either unsorted or a sorted T cell fraction (not recorded which). The origin of the receptors is a human donor who was either an allogeneic HSCT recipient or a stem cell or donor lymphocyte infusion donor (not recorded which). It is not recorded whose cells these are; they may come from a transplant donor.

This clonotype has a count of ten or more. The J gene is TRBJ2-5, the V gene TRBV5-1; D perhaps matches TRBD1 (6 bases). The CDR3 loop spans 14 amino acids. The V gene lost 4 bases and the J gene lost 3 bases, with 13 bases spanning the gap. Germline CDR1 reads SGHRS; CDR2 reads YFSETQ. In nucleotides, the CDR3 is TGCGCCAGCAGCCGGATGGGGGCTAAAGAGACCCAGTACTTC. Translation: CASSRMGAKETQYF.

This clonotype was seen a handful of times. In DNA form, the CDR3 reads TGTGCCAGCAGTCCGCCGCGTTCTCTCGGCCGATACGAGCAGTACTTC. As protein: CASSPPRSLGRYEQYF. The J gene is TRBJ2-7, the V gene TRBV12-3 or TRBV12-4; D gene uncertain. The CDR3 covers 16 residues. V was cut by 5 bases and J by 4 bases, with 21 bases left in between.

The chain uses TRBV11-2 and TRBJ2-7; 13 bases are a match to TRBD2. Per the germline V gene, CDR1 is SGHAT and CDR2 is FQNNGV. The V segment lost 2 bases and the J segment 2 bases; nucleotides outside the gene matches: 3. CDR3 length: 16 residues. This chain's CDR3 is CASSLSGTSGTYEQYF. As DNA, the CDR3 is TGTGCCAGCAGCTTATCAGGGACTAGCGGGACCTACGAGCAGTACTTC.

The chain uses TRBV15 and TRBJ1-2; 7 nucleotides align to TRBD1. V lost 1 base to trimming and J lost 4 bases; unmatched junction nucleotides: 9. The CDR3 is made up of 16 amino acids. CDR1 is LNHNV and CDR2 is YYDKDF in the germline V gene (reference sequence). The CDR3 coding sequence is TGTGCCACCAGCAGAGCCCAGGGGGGCATATTCTATGGCTACACCTTC. The encoded protein is CATSRAQGGIFYGYTF.

V gene TRBV6-1 combines with J gene TRBJ1-6; no reliable D call. The V end was cut by 3 bases, the J end by 0 bases, with 6 bases between. Germline values: CDR1 MNHNS, CDR2 SASEGT. This CDR3 is built from 15 residues. In nucleotides, the CDR3 is TGTGCCAGCAGTGACACCTTCTCCTATAATTCACCCCTCCACTTT. Its protein is CASSDTFSYNSPLHF.

At least ten counts were recorded for this clonotype. The chain has TRBV20-1 and TRBJ1-1, with D possibly TRBD1 on 5 matching bases. This CDR3 comprises 13 residues. Trimming removed 3 bases at V and 3 bases at J, with 11 bases between. The V gene's germline CDR1 is DFQATT and CDR2 SNEGSKA (reference sequence). In nucleotides, the CDR3 is TGCAGTGCTAGGTCGGGCAGGGACACTGAAGCTTTCTTT. This encodes CSARSGRDTEAFF.

The V call is TRBV7-9, the J call TRBJ2-7; tentative D call: TRBD1 (5 bases). V was pared by 4 bases and J by 2 bases, with 15 bases between. Looked up from germline, CDR1 is SEHNR and CDR2 is FQNEAQ (reference sequence). This CDR3 is 15 amino acids long. The CDR3, as DNA: TGTGCCAGCAGCTCAGGGCGGTTCCGGACCTACGAGCAGTACTTC. It encodes CASSSGRFRTYEQYF.

This clonotype has more than one count but fewer than ten. The DNA for the CDR3 is TGTGCCAGCAGTTACTCCGGGCTCGACAGGGGGACTGAAGCTTTCTTT. Residues: CASSYSGLDRGTEAFF. J is TRBJ1-1 and V is TRBV6-5; 9 bases are shared with TRBD1. CDR1 and CDR2 (germline): MNHEY, SVGAGI. This CDR3 comprises 16 residues. Germline trimming cut 0 bases from V and 5 bases from J; bases unmatched to any gene: 7.

The chain recombines TRBV7-9 with TRBJ1-1, with TRBD1 matching over 10 bases. Germline V CDR1 and CDR2: SEHNR, FQNEAQ (reference sequence). The J segment lost 0 bases and the V segment lost 5 bases, leaving 6 bases of the junction unmatched. This CDR3 is built from 16 residues. The CDR3 bases are TGTGCCAGCAGCCCAGGGACAGGGGCTTTGAACACTGAAGCTTTCTTT. It is translated as CASSPGTGALNTEAFF.

There are a few counts of this clonotype. This chain connects TRBV20-1 to TRBJ2-1; perhaps TRBD2 as D (6 bases). The CDR3 is made up of 15 amino acids. Germline V gives CDR1 DFQATT, CDR2 SNEGSKA (reference sequence). The V gene lost 1 base and the J gene lost 3 bases, with 13 bases spanning the gap. CDR3 sequence: CSARGVAAGYNEQFF. The CDR3 nucleotides read TGCAGTGCTAGAGGGGTAGCGGCAGGCTACAATGAGCAGTTCTTC.

The rearrangement links TRBV20-1 to TRBJ2-1; D not certain. This CDR3 spans 16 amino acids. Trimming removed 6 bases at V and 2 bases at J, with 20 bases between. Looked up from germline, CDR1 is DFQATT and CDR2 is SNEGSKA (reference sequence). The CDR3 loop is CSAAQLWGKAYNEQFF. The CDR3 region has the DNA TGCAGTGCGGCACAATTGTGGGGAAAAGCCTACAATGAGCAGTTCTTC.

This chain joins TRBV20-1 and TRBJ1-1; no definite D call. V shed 7 bases and J shed 7 bases, with 10 bases lying between them. Per the germline V gene, CDR1 is DFQATT and CDR2 is SNEGSKA (reference sequence). This CDR3 has 10 amino acids. In DNA form, the CDR3 reads TGCAGTGTTTGGACGGGTGAAGCTTTCTTT. Translated, it gives CSVWTGEAFF.

J is TRBJ2-7 and V is TRBV7-2; a possible D gene is TRBD1 (5 bases). V lost 5 bases and J 2 bases, leaving 16 bases between the germline ends. This CDR3 is built from 15 residues. The germline V gene has CDR1 SGHTA and CDR2 FQGNSA. The CDR3 DNA follows: TGTGCCAGCAGCCCATCTTACAGGCAGACCTACGAGCAGTACTTC. It yields the protein CASSPSYRQTYEQYF.

This chain connects TRBV12-3 or TRBV12-4 to TRBJ2-2, with TRBD1 as a possible D gene (5 bases). The V and J ends lost 6 bases and 6 bases respectively, with 11 bases between them. This CDR3 has 13 amino acids. The CDR3, as DNA: TGTGCCAGCAGACTACAGGTGCCCGGGGAGCTGTTTTTT. This encodes CASRLQVPGELFF.

The chain combines TRBV4-2 with TRBJ2-2; TRBD2 aligns across 7 bases. The CDR3 runs 18 residues. Germline V gives CDR1 LGHNA, CDR2 YNFKEQ. V trimming: 0 bases; J trimming: 4 bases; junction bases outside the gene matches: 11. Written as DNA, the CDR3 is TGTGCCAGCAGCCAAGAACGCGGGGGAGGGCCGAGCACCGGGGAGCTGTTTTTT. Residues: CASSQERGGGPSTGELFF.

V is TRBV6-5 and J is TRBJ1-5, with unresolved D. The germline V gene has CDR1 MNHEY and CDR2 SVGAGI. Trimming removed 0 bases from V and 7 bases from J, with 16 bases in between. CDR3 size: 16 residues. Here the CDR3 DNA reads TGTGCCAGCAGTTACTCGAATTCTGGGGTGGGGCAGCCCCAGCATTTT. This encodes CASSYSNSGVGQPQHF.

This clonotype has a handful of counts. The J gene is TRBJ2-1, the V gene TRBV12-5; 9 bases line up with TRBD2. Trimming at V came to 7 bases and at J to 8 bases, leaving 9 bases not matched to a gene. The germline CDR1 and CDR2 sequences are LGHNT and FRNRAP. The CDR3 loop spans 14 amino acids. The CDR3 spells CASATSGRRDEQFF. The CDR3 DNA follows: TGTGCTAGTGCCACGAGCGGGAGGCGGGATGAGCAGTTCTTC.

This chain links TRBV18 with TRBJ2-7, with 7 nucleotides matching TRBD1. This CDR3 is built from 13 residues. Germline lookup yields CDR1 KGHSH and CDR2 LQKENI. V lost 4 bases, J lost 5 bases, and 5 bases stayed unmatched. CDR3 residues: CASSQTGSHEQYF. The CDR3 bases are TGTGCCAGCTCACAGACAGGGTCCCACGAGCAGTACTTC.

This chain connects TRBV7-9 to TRBJ1-2; D remains unclear. The germline CDR1 and CDR2 sequences are SEHNR and FQNEAQ (reference sequence). V was cut by 6 bases and J by 6 bases, with 17 bases left in between. The CDR3 is made up of 14 amino acids. The CDR3 sequence is CASSLNRPLDGYTF. Here the CDR3 DNA reads TGTGCCAGCAGTTTAAATAGGCCGCTCGATGGCTACACCTTC.

This clonotype has a handful of counts. The chain carries TRBV7-2 and TRBJ2-5; D uncertain. V was trimmed by 1 base and J by 2 bases, leaving 14 bases between them. The length of the CDR3 is 16 residues. Looked up from germline, CDR1 is SGHTA and CDR2 is FQGNSA. In nucleotides, the CDR3 is TGTGCCAGCAGCTTAGGCACAAGATCCACACAAGAGACCCAGTACTTC. Encoded protein: CASSLGTRSTQETQYF.

This clonotype was recorded a few times. The rearrangement links TRBV4-2 to TRBJ2-2; D is unresolved. The germline gives CDR1 LGHNA, CDR2 YNFKEQ. This CDR3 has 16 residues. V was shortened by 2 bases and J by 2 bases, with 12 bases between the two germline ends. This CDR3 reads CASSQSSDTNTGELFF. DNA for the CDR3: TGTGCCAGCAGCCAAAGTTCGGATACAAACACCGGGGAGCTGTTTTTT.

In this sample, this clonotype turned up a few times. The V call is TRBV6-5, the J call TRBJ1-4; tentatively, D is TRBD1 (6 bases). Trimming pared 0 bases from V and 4 bases from J, leaving 9 bases between. The CDR3 sequence is 15 residues long. The germline gives CDR1 MNHEY, CDR2 SVGAGI. The CDR3 DNA reads as TGTGCCAGCAGTTACTCGAGGGGGGATAATGAAAAACTGTTTTTT. It encodes CASSYSRGDNEKLFF.